This T cell receptor (beta chain) was observed in a study of read filtering for tumor transcriptome and immune sequencing. This library used approximately 370 ng RNA and molecular barcoded adaptors spanning alpha/delta and beta/gamma chains. TCRdb re-called the reads with MiXCR, one entry per CDR3 protein. The sample carries 100,000 to 150,000 distinct CDR3 sequences, roughly 13% recorded once. This clonotype was seen ten or more times. Trimming removed 3 bases from V and 5 bases from J, with 11 bases in between. The CDR3 covers 14 residues. J is TRBJ1-5 and V is TRBV12-3 or TRBV12-4; D is possibly TRBD1 (5 bases). Sequenced: a population of CD138-negative cells sorted from bone marrow. This sequence originates from a donor older than 35 with multiple myeloma. CDR3 bases: TGTGCCAGCAGTTTCATGGGGGGTCATCAGCCCCAGCATTTT. Residues: CASSFMGGHQPQHF.